Presented here are 32 T cell receptor beta chains from one specimen sequenced in a study of early T cells in non-severe SARS-CoV-2 infection (dated by TCRdb to the early 2020s). The protocol used for the library was 5' RACE. TCRdb lists the instrument as NextSeq 500. TCRdb took the public reads, trimmed them with fastp at Q25, ran MiXCR for clone calling and kept in-frame beta chains. Entries are consolidated by CDR3 protein sequence, retaining the most common genes and DNA. Within this sample are about 34,000 distinct CDR3 sequences, with approximately 6.9% of them counted one time only. Together, the top ten hold about 12% of the sample. This sample comprised whole blood, obtained at baseline. The receptors were gathered from an adult who was a healthcare worker with PCR-confirmed SARS-CoV-2 infection or an uninfected control (not recorded which).

This clonotype is medium-sized by share. J is TRBJ2-1 and V is TRBV9, with D possibly TRBD2 on 6 matching bases. Germline V lookup: CDR1 SGDLS, CDR2 YYNGEE. This CDR3 is 15 amino acids long. V was pared by 4 bases and J by 12 bases, with 23 bases between. The CDR3 loop reads CASSQRAGPPDLQFF. The CDR3 region has the DNA TGTGCCAGCAGCCAACGAGCGGGCCCTCCGGATTTGCAGTTCTTC.

This clonotype has a handful of counts. The gene calls are TRBV13 and TRBJ2-3, with 10 bases that match TRBD2. CDR3 size: 14 residues. Germline V gene sequence: CDR1 PRHDT, CDR2 FYEKMQ (reference sequence). V dropped 6 bases and J dropped 7; count of bases not matched to a gene: 7. CDR3 region: CASRKAGGSYTQYF. CDR3 nucleotide sequence: TGTGCCAGCAGGAAAGCGGGAGGGTCATATACGCAGTATTTT.

CDR3 DNA: TGTGCCAGCAGCTTAAGGGCGGGAGAGGGCACAGATACGCAGTATTTT. It codes for CASSLRAGEGTDTQYF. The chain recombines TRBV7-2 with TRBJ2-3, with 7 bases aligning to TRBD2. Losses at the gene ends were 2 bases for V and 1 base for J; bases not matched to a gene: 6. The germline gives CDR1 SGHTA, CDR2 FQGNSA. The CDR3 contains 16 residues. The full variable domain, rest sourced from reference TRBV7-2 and TRBJ2-3, is GAGVSQSPSNKVTEKGKDVELRCDPISGHTALYWYRQSLGQGLEFLIYFQGNSAPDKSGLPSDRFSAERTGGSVSTLTIQRTQQEDSAVYLCASSLRAGEGTDTQYFGPGTRLTVL.

In its sample, this clonotype was seen many times. This sequence joins TRBV6-2 or TRBV6-3 and TRBJ2-1, with TRBD2 matching over 13 bases. V shed 6 bases and J 9 bases; nucleotides not matched to a gene: 8. The germline V gene encodes CDR1 MNHEY and CDR2 SVGEGT. The CDR3 spans 15 residues. This CDR3 is CASRELAGGGIEQFF. Written as DNA, the CDR3 is TGTGCCAGCAGAGAACTAGCGGGAGGGGGAATTGAGCAGTTCTTC.

This clonotype was recorded at least ten times. The chain links TRBV14 to TRBJ1-1; D perhaps matches TRBD1 (6 bases). Germline V CDR1 and CDR2: SGHDN, FVKESK. The CDR3 has 16 residues. V was cut by 3 bases and J by 1 base, with 15 bases left in between. Here the CDR3 DNA reads TGTGCCAGCAGCCACGGACAGTCCAGAAGGAACACTGAAGCTTTCTTT. Encoded protein: CASSHGQSRRNTEAFF. The entire variable domain, with the rest obtained from reference TRBV14 and TRBJ1-1, is as follows: EAGVTQFPSHSVIEKGQTVTLRCDPISGHDNLYWYRRVMGKEIKFLLHFVKESKQDESGMPNNRFLAERTGGTYSTLKVQPAELEDSGVYFCASSHGQSRRNTEAFFGQGTRLTVV.

This clonotype was counted only a few times. V gene TRBV29-1 combines with J gene TRBJ2-5, with D uncertain. The CDR3 covers 13 residues. Germline CDR1 is SQVTM and CDR2 is ANQGSEA. V lost 7 bases and J 0 bases, leaving 12 bases between the germline ends. CDR3 coding DNA: TGCAGCGCACACGGGCTGTACCAAGAGACCCAGTACTTC. Translating gives CSAHGLYQETQYF.

This clonotype was detected many times. V usage is TRBV11-2 and J usage is TRBJ2-3, with D tentatively TRBD1 (5 bases). The CDR3 is made up of 13 amino acids. CDR1 and CDR2 (germline): SGHAT, FQNNGV. Trimming shortened V by 0 bases and J by 9 bases, and 10 bases separated the two germline ends. The CDR3 DNA reads TGTGCCAGCAGCTTAGAGAGTGGGGCGACGCAGTATTTT. Its translation: CASSLESGATQYF.

The genes are TRBV7-3 and TRBJ2-1; possible D gene TRBD1, 6 bases. CDR3 length equals 13 residues. Germline V gene data show CDR1 as SGHTA and CDR2 as FQGTGA. V was clipped by 5 bases and J by 10 bases, with 15 bases between them. The CDR3 region is CASSTQQGAEQFF. In nucleotides, the CDR3 is TGTGCCAGCAGCACCCAACAGGGAGCCGAGCAGTTCTTC.

The chain employs TRBV18 and TRBJ1-2, with 7 bases aligning to TRBD1. V shed 1 base and J 3 bases; nucleotides not matched to a gene: 5. The CDR3 loop spans 15 amino acids. Germline CDR1 KGHSH, CDR2 LQKENI. CDR3 in amino acids: CASSPLPDRDYGYTF. The CDR3 DNA reads TGTGCCAGCTCACCACTCCCCGACAGGGACTATGGCTACACCTTC.

This clonotype has a count of ten or more. The rearrangement uses TRBV12-1 and TRBJ2-7; the D call in the table, TRBD2, was not verified against the DNA. TRBV12-1 is recorded as a pseudogene. The length of the CDR3 is 15 residues. Written as DNA, the CDR3 is TGTGCCAGCAGCCGCAGGCGAGGGATCCCCTACGAGCAGTACTTC. Translating gives CASSRRRGIPYEQYF.

The sample holds many counts of this clonotype. J is TRBJ1-2 and V is TRBV7-6, with D tentatively TRBD1 (5 bases). Germline values: CDR1 SGHVS, CDR2 FNYEAQ. CDR3 length equals 14 residues. V shed 1 base and J shed 5 bases, with 11 bases lying between them. The CDR3 spells CASSLDRRRYGYTF. The CDR3 nucleotides are TGTGCCAGCAGCTTAGACAGGCGGAGATATGGCTACACCTTC.

The sample holds a few counts of this clonotype. The chain is built from TRBV12-3 or TRBV12-4 and TRBJ1-2; D is undetermined. The V end was cut by 5 bases, the J end by 8 bases, with 12 bases between. This CDR3 has 12 residues. CDR3 nucleotides: TGTGCCAGCAGTAACCCAAATGCGGGCTACACCTTC. It translates to CASSNPNAGYTF.

In its sample, this clonotype was seen many times. The rearrangement links TRBV3-1 to TRBJ1-6; D is unclear. There are 15 residues in the CDR3. Germline CDR1 and CDR2: LGHDT and YNNKEL (reference sequence). V shed 1 base and J shed 6 bases, with 10 bases lying between them. This CDR3 is CASSQVNGANSPLHF. The CDR3 DNA reads as TGTGCCAGCAGCCAAGTGAATGGAGCTAATTCACCCCTCCACTTT.

The chain joins TRBV7-2 to TRBJ1-1; 8 positions match TRBD1. V lost 5 bases, J lost 4 bases, and 9 bases stayed unmatched. The CDR3 is made up of 15 amino acids. Germline V CDR1 and CDR2: SGHTA, FQGNSA. CDR3 DNA: TGTGCCAGCAGCCCGCGGACAGGGCTGGGCACTGAAGCTTTCTTT. It translates to CASSPRTGLGTEAFF.

This clonotype was detected a few times. This chain links TRBV24-1 with TRBJ2-1; no definite D call. CDR3 length equals 16 residues. Germline CDR1 is KGHDR and CDR2 is SFDVKD. Trimming took 5 bases from V and 6 from J, leaving 19 bases between them. In DNA, the CDR3 is TGTGCCACCAGTGGTCCACATTCCCTAAGGAGCAATGAGCAGTTCTTC. This gives the protein CATSGPHSLRSNEQFF.

This clonotype was observed many times. V and J are TRBV6-6 and TRBJ2-1; D not resolved. The CDR3 sequence is 15 residues long. The V gene's germline CDR1 is MNHNY and CDR2 SVGAGI (reference sequence). The V gene lost 5 bases and the J gene lost 3 bases, with 14 bases spanning the gap. The CDR3 spells CASSLDAQFYNEQFF. CDR3 coding DNA: TGTGCCAGCAGTCTGGACGCCCAGTTCTACAATGAGCAGTTCTTC.

This clonotype was counted only a few times. The J gene is TRBJ2-2, the V gene TRBV7-9; TRBD1 matches at 8 bases. The V gene's germline CDR1 is SEHNR and CDR2 FQNEAQ (reference sequence). Unmatched junction bases numbered 8, after V lost 6 bases and J lost 5 bases. CDR3 length: 15 amino acids. The CDR3 nucleotides read TGTGCCAGCAGGGACAAGTGGACAGGGACCGGGGAGCTGTTTTTT. It codes for CASRDKWTGTGELFF. Together with reference TRBV7-9 and TRBJ2-2, the CDR3 gives the full variable domain: DTGVSQNPRHKITKRGQNVTFRCDPISEHNRLYWYRQTLGQGPEFLTYFQNEAQLEKSRLLSDRFSAERPKGSFSTLEIQRTEQGDSAMYLCASRDKWTGTGELFFGEGSRLTVL.

V and J are TRBV19 and TRBJ2-7; the D gene could be TRBD1 or TRBD2 (5 bases each). Trimming removed 5 bases from V and 3 bases from J, with 11 bases in between. CDR1 and CDR2 (germline): LNHDA, SQIVND (reference sequence). The CDR3 totals 13 residues. The CDR3 region has the DNA TGTGCCAGTAGTCCGGGGCAGCTCTACGAGCAGTACTTC. It yields the protein CASSPGQLYEQYF.

This clonotype was counted a few times. As DNA, the CDR3 is TGCGCCAGCAGCCAAGAAGTCCAGGGGGCAAGGACGCAGTATTTT. It yields the protein CASSQEVQGARTQYF. The chain carries TRBV4-3 and TRBJ2-3; 8 bases line up with TRBD1. This CDR3 has 15 residues. After removal of 0 bases from V and 9 bases from J, the junction contained 8 bases not matched to a gene. Germline V CDR1 and CDR2: LGHNA, YSLEER.

Only a few counts were recorded for this clonotype. The CDR3 reads CASSQLGTYEQYF. In DNA form, the CDR3 reads TGTGCCAGCAGCCAACTCGGGACCTACGAGCAGTACTTC. The chain couples TRBV3-1 to TRBJ2-7; tentatively, D is TRBD2 (5 bases). Per the germline V gene, CDR1 is LGHDT and CDR2 is YNNKEL (reference sequence). V was cut by 2 bases and J by 2 bases, with 7 bases left in between. The CDR3 runs to 13 residues.

V is TRBV29-1 and J is TRBJ1-4, with a possible D match to TRBD1 (5 bases). Germline CDR1 is SQVTM and CDR2 is ANQGSEA. This CDR3 has 12 residues. Trimming stripped 4 bases from V and 5 bases from J, with 8 bases between. The CDR3 region is CSVGRTNEKLFF. CDR3 nucleotide sequence: TGCAGCGTTGGTAGGACAAATGAAAAACTGTTTTTT.

This sequence joins TRBV11-3 and TRBJ1-6; D is undetermined. Trimming took 0 bases from V and 7 from J, leaving 7 bases between them. The CDR3 runs 14 residues. Per the germline V gene, CDR1 is SGHNT and CDR2 is YENEEA. The CDR3 DNA sequence: TGTGCCAGCAGCTTAGAGGCCCCAAATTCACCCCTCCACTTT. This translates into CASSLEAPNSPLHF.

This clonotype has at least ten counts. V and J are TRBV27 and TRBJ2-1, with 7 nucleotides matching TRBD1. Germline V gene sequence: CDR1 MNHEY, CDR2 SMNVEV (reference sequence). The CDR3 sequence is 15 residues long. Losses at the gene ends were 8 bases for V and 11 bases for J; bases not matched to a gene: 18. As DNA, the CDR3 is TGTGCCAGCGCGGAACTCGGGACAGCCGCTTCCAAGCAGTTCTTC. Translating gives CASAELGTAASKQFF.

This clonotype was picked up a small number of times. In DNA, the CDR3 is TGTGCCAGCAGCCATCCCCGAGGGGGGGAGGTCAACAATGAGCAGTTCTTC. This sequence encodes CASSHPRGGEVNNEQFF. The chain couples TRBV4-2 to TRBJ2-1; possibly TRBD2 for D (7 bases). Trimming took 3 bases from V and 5 from J, leaving 20 bases between them. This CDR3 has 17 residues. The V gene's germline CDR1 is LGHNA and CDR2 YNFKEQ.

In this sample, this clonotype turned up many times. The junction does not match germline at one end; this may be a read error. The chain has TRBV7-9 and TRBJ2-7; unclear D gene. This CDR3 has 10 residues. Germline loops: CDR1 SEHNR, CDR2 FQNEAQ (reference sequence). CDR3 sequence (DNA): TGTGCCAGCAGCTCGGTGACTTCTGACTTC. Translated, it gives CASSSVTSDF.

This chain links TRBV12-3 or TRBV12-4 with TRBJ2-3, with 10 bases aligning to TRBD2. V shed 6 bases and J 4 bases; nucleotides not matched to a gene: 10. This CDR3 spans 16 amino acids. The CDR3, as DNA: TGTGCCAGCAGCGAGTTAGCGGGAGGCAGACCAGATACGCAGTATTTT. This codes for CASSELAGGRPDTQYF.

Ten or more counts support this clonotype. This chain uses TRBV29-1 with TRBJ1-2; D is unclear. CDR1 and CDR2 from the germline V gene are SQVTM and ANQGSEA. The CDR3 runs to 12 residues. V lost 3 bases to trimming and J lost 2 bases, with 7 bases between them. CDR3 nucleotides: TGCAGCGTTGATGTTGGGAACTATGGCTACACCTTC. Protein: CSVDVGNYGYTF.

V is TRBV3-1 and J is TRBJ2-1, with D perhaps assigned TRBD1 or TRBD2 (5 bases each). Germline V lookup: CDR1 LGHDT, CDR2 YNNKEL (reference sequence). Between the trimmed V and J ends, which lost 1 base and 6 bases, there was a span of 19 bases. CDR3 length equals 17 residues. CDR3 amino acids: CASSQADGVGTGNEQFF. CDR3 sequence (DNA): TGTGCCAGCAGCCAAGCCGATGGTGTCGGGACGGGCAATGAGCAGTTCTTC.

This clonotype came up many times. This sequence joins TRBV6-5 and TRBJ2-1; the D gene is possibly TRBD2 (5 bases). The CDR3 is 13 amino acids. V was pared by 2 bases and J by 10 bases, with 12 bases between. Germline CDR1 is MNHEY and CDR2 is SVGAGI. CDR3 loop: CASSYGAWREQFF. In DNA, the CDR3 is TGTGCCAGCAGTTACGGAGCTTGGAGGGAGCAGTTCTTC.

This clonotype was seen at least ten times. The rearrangement links TRBV7-9 to TRBJ2-1; 11 bases align to TRBD2. Trimming cost V 0 bases and J 7 bases; bases outside gene matches: 8. Germline CDR1 and CDR2: SEHNR and FQNEAQ (reference sequence). The CDR3 loop spans 17 amino acids. CDR3 nucleotide sequence: TGTGCCAGCAGCTTAGCGCCCACTAGCGGGAGTGGAAATGAGCAGTTCTTC. This gives the protein CASSLAPTSGSGNEQFF.

This clonotype was seen ten or more times. The chain employs TRBV29-1 and TRBJ2-1; TRBD1 aligns across 9 bases. Germline V lookup: CDR1 SQVTM, CDR2 ANQGSEA. This CDR3 is built from 18 residues. V gave up 2 bases and J gave up 6 bases; unmatched junction bases: 17. CDR3 residues: CSVERLVFGDREGNEQFF. In DNA, the CDR3 is TGCAGCGTTGAACGTTTGGTTTTTGGGGACAGGGAAGGCAATGAGCAGTTCTTC.

In this sample, this clonotype turned up a few times. V is TRBV6-5 and J is TRBJ1-4; D is ambiguous. The CDR3 totals 13 residues. Germline CDR1 reads MNHEY; CDR2 reads SVGAGI. V lost 6 bases and J 8 bases, leaving 13 bases between the germline ends. This CDR3 reads CASRMQVDEKLFF. The CDR3 DNA is TGTGCCAGCAGGATGCAGGTTGACGAAAAACTGTTTTTT.